One sample yielded the 26 T cell receptor beta chains listed below, sequenced in a study of OX40 agonist ivuxolimab in advanced cancers. Clones were read by immunoSEQ multiplex PCR, and TCRdb kept only the in-frame ones, dropping some. The sample lists roughly 80,000 clones, around 86% occurring once. This material consisted of CD4+ or CD8+ T cells sorted from blood, taken in a trial of the OX40 agonist ivuxolimab. These receptors were obtained from an adult with an advanced solid tumor such as melanoma, head and neck, liver or kidney cancer.

This chain links TRBV7-9 with TRBJ2-3; 7 bases fit TRBD2. The V and J ends lost 5 bases and 3 bases, in that order; junction bases with no gene match: 11. Per the germline V gene, CDR1 is SEHNR and CDR2 is FQNEAQ (reference sequence). This CDR3 contains 16 residues. The CDR3 DNA is TGTGCCAGCAGCCAGGCGGCACTAGCGAGAACAGATACGCAGTATTTT. It encodes CASSQAALARTDTQYF.

The CDR3 spells CASSLDGTYNEQFF. The CDR3 bases are TGCGCCAGCAGCTTGGATGGCACCTACAATGAGCAGTTCTTC. The chain employs TRBV5-1 and TRBJ2-1; no clear D. V was trimmed by 0 bases and J by 2 bases, leaving 6 bases between them. This CDR3 is 14 amino acids long. Looked up from germline, CDR1 is SGHRS and CDR2 is YFSETQ.

The chain carries TRBV30 and TRBJ1-4; 7 bases are a match to TRBD1. Germline V gene data show CDR1 as GTSNPN and CDR2 as SVGIG (reference sequence). This CDR3 has 13 amino acids. Trimming at V came to 2 bases and at J to 7 bases, leaving 4 bases not matched to a gene. The CDR3 sequence is CAWSRGGPEKLFF. Here the CDR3 DNA reads TGTGCCTGGAGTAGAGGGGGCCCTGAAAAACTGTTTTTT.

V usage is TRBV6-6 and J usage is TRBJ1-5, with D perhaps TRBD1 (5 bases). Trimming removed 8 bases from V and 0 bases from J, with 11 bases in between. The CDR3 consists of 14 residues. Germline V gene data show CDR1 as MNHNY and CDR2 as SVGAGI (reference sequence). The CDR3: CASRTDSSNQPQHF. The CDR3 coding sequence is TGTGCCAGCCGCACCGACAGTAGCAATCAGCCCCAGCATTTT.

The chain links TRBV6-1 to TRBJ1-2; D remains unclear. The CDR3 loop spans 16 amino acids. Germline CDR1 and CDR2: MNHNS and SASEGT. V was trimmed by 4 bases and J by 4 bases, leaving 19 bases between them. The CDR3 DNA reads TGTGCCAGCAGTGGCCGGACGGTCACCCTTTTCTATGGCTACACCTTC. The encoded protein is CASSGRTVTLFYGYTF.

The rearrangement uses TRBV4-1 and TRBJ1-3; no clear D gene. V was trimmed by 5 bases and J by 5 bases, leaving 16 bases between them. Germline values: CDR1 MGHRA, CDR2 YSYEKL. This CDR3 has 15 amino acids. This CDR3 reads CASSRPLGSRNTIYF. CDR3 coding DNA: TGCGCCAGCAGCAGGCCACTCGGTTCGCGAAACACCATATATTTT.

V is TRBV28 and J is TRBJ1-1, with TRBD1 as a possible D gene (5 bases). The CDR3 is 14 amino acids. The V end lost 5 bases, the J end lost 4 bases, and 14 bases lay between the germline ends. Germline loops: CDR1 MDHEN, CDR2 SYDVKM. In DNA, the CDR3 is TGTGCCAGCAGTCTGAATGGGGCAACCACTGAAGCTTTCTTT. Translation gives CASSLNGATTEAFF.

The CDR3 loop reads CASNTGVPGELFF. The CDR3 DNA reads as TGTGCCAGCAACACAGGGGTTCCCGGGGAGCTGTTTTTT. The chain joins TRBV28 to TRBJ2-2; the match to TRBD1 covers 7 bases. Germline lookup yields CDR1 MDHEN and CDR2 SYDVKM. The CDR3 runs 13 residues. Trimming removed 7 bases from V and 6 bases from J; junction bases left unmatched: 5.

This clone has just a few counts. The V gene is TRBV11-2, the J gene TRBJ1-1; D unresolved. Trimming stripped 2 bases from V and 2 bases from J, with 6 bases between. This CDR3 has 13 amino acids. Germline V gene sequence: CDR1 SGHAT, CDR2 FQNNGV. CDR3 region: CASSLKRNTEAFF. The CDR3 coding sequence is TGTGCCAGCAGCTTAAAGAGAAACACTGAAGCTTTCTTT.

The chain recombines TRBV9 with TRBJ1-2, with D uncertain. V was cut by 3 bases and J by 5 bases, with 11 bases left in between. Germline V gene lookup returns CDR1 SGDLS and CDR2 YYNGEE. This CDR3 region has 13 residues. The CDR3 here is CASSGGRFYGYTF. In DNA form, the CDR3 reads TGTGCCAGCAGCGGCGGACGGTTTTATGGCTACACCTTC.

The chain recombines TRBV2 with TRBJ1-6, with D tentatively TRBD1 (5 bases). The CDR3 contains 14 residues. Germline CDR1 and CDR2: SNHLY and FYNNEI. The germline V and J ends were trimmed by 6 bases and 8 bases, with 14 bases remaining between them. This CDR3 is CASRGTVRDSPLHF. CDR3 nucleotides: TGTGCCAGCAGGGGGACCGTTAGGGATTCACCCCTCCACTTT.

V usage is TRBV19 and J usage is TRBJ2-1; 7 bases match TRBD2. The CDR3 loop spans 15 amino acids. The V segment lost 3 bases and the J segment 3 bases; nucleotides outside the gene matches: 5. CDR1 LNHDA and CDR2 SQIVND come from the germline V gene (reference sequence). CDR3 sequence: CASSILGGGYNEQFF. Here the CDR3 DNA reads TGTGCCAGTAGTATCTTGGGCGGGGGCTACAATGAGCAGTTCTTC. Full variable domain (remainder filled in from reference TRBV19 and TRBJ2-1): DGGITQSPKYLFRKEGQNVTLSCEQNLNHDAMYWYRQDPGQGLRLIYYSQIVNDFQKGDIAEGYSVSREKKESFPLTVTSAQKNPTAFYLCASSILGGGYNEQFFGPGTRLTVL.

The chain has TRBV4-3 and TRBJ2-7; 8 bases are shared with TRBD2. The junction had 9 bases not matched to a gene; V was cut back by 0 bases and J by 11 bases. Germline V gene data show CDR1 as LGHNA and CDR2 as YSLEER. This CDR3 spans 14 amino acids. The CDR3 DNA reads TGCGCCAGCAGCCAAGAGGTCTACGCGGGGGGCAAGTACTTC. Translation: CASSQEVYAGGKYF.

Note on this clone: One end of the junction does not line up with germline, which may come from a read error. The chain couples TRBV14 to TRBJ1-1; TRBD1 is a possible D gene (5 bases). The CDR3 spans 13 residues. Germline V CDR1 and CDR2: SGHDN, FVKESK. Here the CDR3 DNA reads TGTACCAGCAGCCTACAGGAGAACACTGAAGCTTTCTTT. Its translation is CTSSLQENTEAFF.

A note on this clone: Different DNA sequences within this sample yield the same CDR3. The chain carries TRBV5-1 and TRBJ2-5; D is uncertain. Germline V gives CDR1 SGHRS, CDR2 YFSETQ. The CDR3 spans 12 residues. Trimming shortened V by 0 bases and J by 5 bases, and 5 bases separated the two germline ends. The CDR3 is CASSLAGETQYF. The CDR3 DNA follows: TGCGCCAGCAGCTTGGCGGGTGAGACCCAGTACTTC.

This chain connects TRBV5-5 to TRBJ1-1; D ambiguous. V lost 0 bases and J lost 2, with 11 bases in between. Germline V lookup: CDR1 SGHKS, CDR2 YYEKEE (reference sequence). The CDR3 totals 15 residues. The CDR3 DNA sequence: TGTGCCAGCAGCTTGGAGGCTGGACTAAACACTGAAGCTTTCTTT. It yields the protein CASSLEAGLNTEAFF.

This chain links TRBV5-1 with TRBJ2-5, with a possible D match to TRBD1 (6 bases). V was clipped by 0 bases and J by 5 bases, with 14 bases between them. The CDR3 spans 15 residues. CDR1 and CDR2 (germline): SGHRS, YFSETQ. The CDR3 is CASSLGPRQGETQYF. CDR3 coding DNA: TGCGCCAGCAGCTTGGGGCCTCGGCAGGGGGAGACCCAGTACTTC.

This chain links TRBV18 with TRBJ2-3; D is tentatively TRBD1 or TRBD2 (5 bases each). V lost 6 bases and J lost 2, with 12 bases in between. Per the germline V gene, CDR1 is KGHSH and CDR2 is LQKENI. CDR3 length: 14 amino acids. The CDR3 region is CASSRGRNTDTQYF. In nucleotides, the CDR3 is TGTGCCAGCTCCCGGGGCCGAAACACAGATACGCAGTATTTT. Drawing the rest from reference TRBV18 and TRBJ2-3, the complete variable domain is NAGVMQNPRHLVRRRGQEARLRCSPMKGHSHVYWYRQLPEEGLKFMVYLQKENIIDESGMPKERFSAEFPKEGPSILRIQQVVRGDSAAYFCASSRGRNTDTQYFGPGTRLTVL.

This clone turned up a few times. CDR3 DNA sequence: TGCGCCAGCAGCCCAACGACAGACACTGAAGCTTTCTTT. Translated: CASSPTTDTEAFF. The V and J genes are TRBV5-1 and TRBJ1-1; maybe TRBD1 (5 bases). The CDR3 contains 13 residues. Germline V gene lookup returns CDR1 SGHRS and CDR2 YFSETQ. Deletions cut 4 bases from V and 3 bases from J, with 10 bases between.

This clone was seen only once. The chain uses TRBV5-4 and TRBJ2-7; D uncertain. Germline CDR1 reads SGHNT; CDR2 reads YYREEE (reference sequence). CDR3 size: 11 residues. Trimming removed 2 bases from V and 5 bases from J, with 5 bases in between. The CDR3 sequence: CASSFRNEQYF. The CDR3 region has the DNA TGTGCCAGCAGCTTTAGGAACGAGCAGTACTTC.

The chain couples TRBV6-1 to TRBJ2-1, with 9 bases aligning to TRBD2. CDR1 is MNHNS and CDR2 is SASEGT in the germline V gene. V shed 5 bases, J shed 6 bases, and the junction held 5 bases outside the gene matches. This CDR3 has 14 amino acids. CDR3 DNA: TGTGCCAGCAGTCCCGGGACTAGCATCAATGAGCAGTTCTTC. Translating it yields CASSPGTSINEQFF.

This rearrangement joins TRBV6-5 to TRBJ1-5; perhaps TRBD1 as D (6 bases). The length of the CDR3 is 14 residues. Germline CDR1 MNHEY, CDR2 SVGAGI. V lost 4 bases, J lost 5 bases, and 12 bases lay in between. DNA for the CDR3: TGTGCCAGCAGTTCACAGGGACGGGATCAGCCCCAGCATTTT. This codes for CASSSQGRDQPQHF.

The rearrangement links TRBV28 to TRBJ2-7; D gene ambiguous. CDR3 length equals 12 residues. The V end was cut by 1 base, the J end by 6 bases, with 7 bases between. The V gene's germline CDR1 is MDHEN and CDR2 SYDVKM. CDR3 loop: CASSLFGREQYV. In DNA form, the CDR3 reads TGTGCCAGCAGTTTATTCGGGCGCGAGCAGTACGTC.

The J gene is TRBJ2-1, the V gene TRBV19; either TRBD1 or TRBD2 may fit D (7 bases each). This CDR3 has 16 amino acids. V was cut by 4 bases and J by 0 bases, with 13 bases left in between. CDR1 is LNHDA, CDR2 SQIVND, per germline (reference sequence). The CDR3 reads CASSRQGGSSYNEQFF. The CDR3 DNA reads TGTGCCAGTAGTAGACAGGGCGGGAGCTCCTACAATGAGCAGTTCTTC.

V and J are TRBV2 and TRBJ1-4, with D uncertain. Germline lookup yields CDR1 SNHLY and CDR2 FYNNEI. The CDR3 is made up of 12 amino acids. Trimming removed 6 bases from V and 7 bases from J, with 9 bases in between. The chain's CDR3 is CASRRNGEKLFF. CDR3 coding DNA: TGTGCCAGCAGACGTAATGGTGAAAAACTGTTTTTT.

This clone was counted a single time. The chain has TRBV19 and TRBJ1-2; maybe TRBD1 (6 bases). The CDR3 totals 14 residues. Per germline, CDR1 LNHDA and CDR2 SQIVND (reference sequence). Between the trimmed V and J ends, which lost 7 bases and 2 bases, there was a span of 14 bases. DNA of the CDR3: TGTGCCAGTAATACCCGGGACAACAACTATGGCTACACCTTC. Its translation: CASNTRDNNYGYTF.